Below are 14 T cell receptor beta chains sequenced from a single sample in a study of T cells in Graves' hyperthyroidism and ophthalmopathy (dated by TCRdb to about 2019). Receptors were amplified or captured by multiplex PCR. The listed sequencing device is Illumina HiSeq 2000. TCR beta CDR3 regions were amplified from RNA transcripts. For the first round of RT-PCR on the TCR CDR3, the HTBI primer set was used together with the Qiagen OneStep RT-PCR kit. TCRdb's own reprocessing of the public reads used fastp at Q25 and MiXCR and kept productive beta chains. Every CDR3 protein is listed once, alongside the most common genes and DNA of its rows. Here the sample has roughly 380,000 distinct CDR3 sequences; about 15% occur a single time. Together, the top ten hold approximately 11% of the sample. The sample was blood. These receptors originate from a woman aged 55-69 years with Graves' hyperthyroidism.

The chain carries TRBV20-1 and TRBJ1-2; 8 bases are a match to TRBD1. Looked up from germline, CDR1 is DFQATT and CDR2 is SNEGSKA (reference sequence). This CDR3 spans 13 amino acids. V lost 6 bases, J lost 4 bases, and 7 bases stayed unmatched. The CDR3 DNA follows: TGCAGTGCAACGGACAGGGCTGGCTATGGCTACACCTTC. As protein: CSATDRAGYGYTF.

The chain employs TRBV19 and TRBJ2-1, with TRBD2 matching 7 bases. CDR3 length: 15 residues. The trim removed 1 base at V and 4 bases at J, leaving 4 bases unmatched. Germline V gene sequence: CDR1 LNHDA, CDR2 SQIVND (reference sequence). CDR3: CASSIGEGIYNEQFF. Here the CDR3 DNA reads TGTGCCAGTAGTATAGGGGAGGGGATATACAATGAGCAGTTCTTC.

This clonotype was recorded at least ten times. The chain recombines TRBV11-3 with TRBJ2-1; 7 bases align to TRBD2. The ends lost 2 bases at V and 8 bases at J; junction bases unmatched: 12. This CDR3 has 16 amino acids. CDR1 and CDR2 (germline): SGHNT, YENEEA. The CDR3 DNA reads as TGTGCCAGCAGCTTATATCTCGCGGGAGAGGATTATGAGCAGTTCTTC. As protein: CASSLYLAGEDYEQFF.

Many counts were recorded for this clonotype. The rearrangement joins TRBV5-1 to TRBJ2-4, with a possible D match to TRBD2 (7 bases). V shed 4 bases and J shed 8 bases, with 16 bases lying between them. The CDR3 is 14 amino acids. The germline CDR1 and CDR2 sequences are SGHRS and YFSETQ. The CDR3 sequence is CASSPSRGAHIQYF. The CDR3 DNA is TGCGCCAGCAGCCCCAGCCGGGGGGCACACATTCAGTACTTC.

This clonotype was counted ten times or more. The rearrangement links TRBV2 to TRBJ1-1; D is possibly TRBD1 (6 bases). The CDR3 length is 12 residues. Germline loops: CDR1 SNHLY, CDR2 FYNNEI. V lost 7 bases and J 7 bases, leaving 13 bases between the germline ends. As DNA, the CDR3 is TGTGCCAGCAATAACAGGGCGGATGAAGCTTTCTTT. Translating gives CASNNRADEAFF.

This clonotype was counted ten times or more. The chain carries TRBV20-1 and TRBJ2-1; 8 bases align to TRBD2. The ends lost 2 bases at V and 7 bases at J; junction bases unmatched: 16. The length of the CDR3 is 17 residues. Germline CDR1 DFQATT, CDR2 SNEGSKA (reference sequence). The DNA for the CDR3 is TGCAGTGCTAGAAAGGTGTGGGGCGGGAGGACGGGGAATGAGCAGTTCTTC. Translated: CSARKVWGGRTGNEQFF.

J is TRBJ1-1 and V is TRBV6-1; D is possibly TRBD1 (6 bases). Between the trimmed V and J ends, which lost 6 bases and 3 bases, there was a span of 11 bases. The germline V gene encodes CDR1 MNHNS and CDR2 SASEGT. The CDR3 sequence is 13 residues long. Here the CDR3 DNA reads TGTGCCAGCAGGGTTAGGGGGTACACTGAAGCTTTCTTT. Its protein is CASRVRGYTEAFF.

The chain has TRBV5-1 and TRBJ1-6; D possibly corresponds to TRBD1 (5 bases). Germline V CDR1 and CDR2: SGHRS, YFSETQ. Trimming removed 4 bases at V and 0 bases at J, with 8 bases between. The CDR3 has 15 amino acids. The CDR3 is CASSRDSSYNSPLHF. The CDR3 DNA follows: TGCGCCAGCAGCCGTGACAGCTCCTATAATTCACCCCTCCACTTT.

V is TRBV7-9 and J is TRBJ2-1; D is perhaps TRBD2 (6 bases). The CDR3 has 11 amino acids. The V gene's germline CDR1 is SEHNR and CDR2 FQNEAQ (reference sequence). CDR3 residues: CASRESSEQFF. CDR3 nucleotide sequence: TGTGCTTCCCGGGAGTCATCCGAGCAGTTCTTC. The variable domain in full, completed from reference TRBV7-9 and TRBJ2-1, reads DTGVSQNPRHKITKRGQNVTFRCDPISEHNRLYWYRQTLGQGPEFLTYFQNEAQLEKSRLLSDRFSAERPKGSFSTLEIQRTEQGDSAMYLCASRESSEQFFGPGTRLTVL.

V and J are TRBV7-9 and TRBJ2-1, with 9 bases lining up with TRBD2. J was trimmed by 12 bases and V by 5 bases; bases with no gene match: 17. Per germline, CDR1 SEHNR and CDR2 FQNEAQ (reference sequence). The length of the CDR3 is 16 residues. The CDR3 region has the DNA TGTGCCAGCAGCCCTCGGGGTAGCGCGGGCGGGGGGGGGCAGTTCTTC. Translating gives CASSPRGSAGGGGQFF.

The chain is built from TRBV12-5 and TRBJ1-1; 7 positions agree with TRBD1. V lost 6 bases, J lost 0 bases, and 10 bases stayed unmatched. Germline lookup yields CDR1 LGHNT and CDR2 FRNRAP. The length of the CDR3 is 16 residues. The CDR3 DNA sequence: TGTGCTAGTGGGACCGGGACAGCGCTTATGAACACTGAAGCTTTCTTT. It translates to CASGTGTALMNTEAFF.

With respect to this clonotype: One end of the junction does not line up with germline, which may come from a read error. This chain joins TRBV24-1 and TRBJ1-2; unclear D gene. There are 13 residues in the CDR3. Germline CDR1 KGHDR, CDR2 SFDVKD. DNA of the CDR3: TGTGCCACCAGTGGTTTGCAAGGCTATGGCTACACCTTC. Translation gives CATSGLQGYGYTF.

The V call is TRBV11-2, the J call TRBJ2-7, with 14 bases fitting TRBD2. Germline trimming cut 3 bases from V and 5 bases from J; bases unmatched to any gene: 3. Germline V gene data show CDR1 as SGHAT and CDR2 as FQNNGV. This CDR3 is 15 amino acids long. Written as DNA, the CDR3 is TGTGCCAGCAGCTTCGGGACTAGCGGGAGTAACGAGCAGTACTTC. Encoded protein: CASSFGTSGSNEQYF.

The chain has TRBV6-1 and TRBJ2-5; 11 positions match TRBD1. The germline V gene has CDR1 MNHNS and CDR2 SASEGT. The CDR3 loop spans 16 amino acids. J gave up 2 bases and V 5 bases, and 7 bases lay outside the gene matches. CDR3 in amino acids: CASSRRRDRGQETQYF. Written as DNA, the CDR3 is TGTGCCAGCAGTCGCCGCCGGGACAGGGGGCAAGAGACCCAGTACTTC.